This entry lists 15 T cell receptor beta chains sequenced from one sample in a study of blood T cell repertoires in COVID-19. The protocol was immunoSEQ multiplex PCR, while the TCRdb copy is restricted to in-frame clones and leaves out a portion. Counted here are about 480,000 clones, 85% to 90% occurring once; the ten biggest clones make up around 8%. Sequenced material: peripheral blood. The receptor source for this set is a woman in her fifties or sixties with COVID-19, enrolled during active disease.

This chain uses TRBV30 with TRBJ1-1, with a weak D call TRBD1 (6 bases). Germline values: CDR1 GTSNPN, CDR2 SVGIG (reference sequence). V was pared by 3 bases and J by 1 base, with 15 bases between. This CDR3 contains 15 residues. CDR3 residues: CAWSPPRGPNTEAFF. The CDR3 DNA is TGTGCCTGGAGCCCCCCCAGGGGACCGAACACTGAAGCTTTCTTT.

The chain employs TRBV10-3 and TRBJ1-4, with 9 bases fitting TRBD1. Germline values: CDR1 ENHRY, CDR2 SYGVKD. V dropped 5 bases and J dropped 7; count of bases not matched to a gene: 11. This CDR3 region has 16 residues. The CDR3 DNA follows: TGTGCCATCAGTCCCGGGACAGGGTTTGGGGTTGAAAAACTGTTTTTT. This gives the protein CAISPGTGFGVEKLFF.

V is TRBV15 and J is TRBJ2-6; possibly TRBD1 for D (5 bases). The CDR3 is 17 amino acids. CDR1 and CDR2 (germline): LNHNV, YYDKDF (reference sequence). V was trimmed by 5 bases and J by 0 bases, leaving 14 bases between them. CDR3 in amino acids: CATSGALGVSGANVLTF. The CDR3 DNA reads TGTGCCACCAGCGGGGCATTAGGGGTCTCTGGGGCCAACGTCCTGACTTTC.

The chain joins TRBV3-1 (or the pseudogene TRBV3-2) to TRBJ2-5; the match to TRBD2 covers 9 bases. Germline CDR1 is LGHDT and CDR2 is YNNKEL (reference sequence). The CDR3 covers 15 residues. V lost 4 bases to trimming and J lost 5 bases; unmatched junction nucleotides: 8. The DNA for the CDR3 is TGTGCCAGCAGCCCGCCCGGGGCGGGGGGGGAGACCCAGTACTTC. Translated: CASSPPGAGGETQYF.

The rearrangement joins TRBV18 to TRBJ2-2; 9 bases agree with TRBD1. The CDR3 contains 15 residues. Germline CDR1 reads KGHSH; CDR2 reads LQKENI. V shed 3 bases and J 6 bases; nucleotides not matched to a gene: 5. Here the CDR3 DNA reads TGTGCCAGCTCACCGAGGGACAGGGTCGCCGGGGAGCTGTTTTTT. This gives the protein CASSPRDRVAGELFF.

This chain joins TRBV7-2 and TRBJ2-1, with D perhaps matching TRBD2 (5 bases). The CDR3 has 15 amino acids. The germline CDR1 and CDR2 sequences are SGHTA and FQGNSA. Trimming removed 2 bases from V and 2 bases from J, with 10 bases in between. DNA of the CDR3: TGTGCCAGCAGCTTATACCGGGGAACCTACAATGAGCAGTTCTTC. Amino acids: CASSLYRGTYNEQFF.

A note on this clone: This same CDR3 is encoded by further DNA sequences in the sample. The chain has TRBV30 and TRBJ1-2; no firm D call. The CDR3 is 13 amino acids. Germline V gene sequence: CDR1 GTSNPN, CDR2 SVGIG (reference sequence). The ends were cut back, 0 bases at V and 4 bases at J, with 9 bases in the middle. The DNA of the CDR3 is TGTGCCTGGAGTGTACCGGGGTCCTATGGCTACACCTTC. Translated: CAWSVPGSYGYTF.

The chain has TRBV5-1 and TRBJ1-6, with D possibly matching TRBD1 (5 bases). Trimming removed 4 bases at V and 7 bases at J, with 21 bases between. Germline loops: CDR1 SGHRS, CDR2 YFSETQ. The CDR3 totals 17 residues. CDR3 loop: CASSTGGGIKENSPLHF. CDR3 DNA: TGCGCCAGCAGCACAGGAGGAGGGATCAAAGAAAATTCACCCCTCCACTTT.

The chain uses TRBV5-1 and TRBJ1-3; tentative D call: TRBD1 (6 bases). The germline V gene has CDR1 SGHRS and CDR2 YFSETQ. CDR3 length: 15 amino acids. V lost 4 bases and J 2 bases, leaving 13 bases between the germline ends. CDR3 bases: TGCGCCAGCAGCCGGAACAGGGATGCTGGAAACACCATATATTTT. Protein sequence: CASSRNRDAGNTIYF.

The V call is TRBV2, the J call TRBJ1-4; perhaps TRBD1 as D (6 bases). This CDR3 has 15 amino acids. The V gene's germline CDR1 is SNHLY and CDR2 FYNNEI. The V end lost 7 bases, the J end lost 1 base, and 13 bases lay between the germline ends. The CDR3 DNA is TGTGCCAGCAAAACAGGGCGGGTAACTAATGAAAAACTGTTTTTT. Residues: CASKTGRVTNEKLFF.

CDR3 in amino acids: CASSTNWDRESGYTF. The CDR3 bases are TGTGCCAGCAGTACGAATTGGGACAGGGAATCTGGCTACACCTTC. V usage is TRBV6-5 and J usage is TRBJ1-2; 9 bases map to TRBD1. Germline values: CDR1 MNHEY, CDR2 SVGAGI. This CDR3 has 15 amino acids. The V gene end was trimmed by 5 bases and the J gene end by 7 bases; junction bases not matched to a gene: 11.

The V call is TRBV7-9, the J call TRBJ1-2; 8 nucleotides line up with TRBD1. The CDR3 covers 14 residues. In germline, CDR1 is SEHNR, CDR2 FQNEAQ (reference sequence). Trimming cost V 5 bases and J 4 bases; bases outside gene matches: 6. The CDR3 here is CASSPGGLGYGYTF. In DNA form, the CDR3 reads TGTGCCAGCAGCCCAGGGGGCCTTGGCTATGGCTACACCTTC.

The chain uses TRBV27 and TRBJ1-3; weak D call: TRBD1 (6 bases). V shed 5 bases and J shed 0 bases, with 11 bases lying between them. The V gene's germline CDR1 is MNHEY and CDR2 SMNVEV (reference sequence). CDR3 length: 15 amino acids. CDR3 amino acids: CASSPAGASGNTIYF. Written as DNA, the CDR3 is TGTGCCAGCAGTCCAGCAGGGGCCTCTGGAAACACCATATATTTT.

This chain joins TRBV10-1 and TRBJ2-7; 9 bases align to TRBD1. Germline V gene data show CDR1 as WNHNN and CDR2 as SYGVQD (reference sequence). Trimming at V came to 10 bases and at J to 6 bases, leaving 10 bases not matched to a gene. The CDR3 loop spans 13 amino acids. In DNA form, the CDR3 reads TGCGCCACCTCGGACAGGGGCATCAGCGAGCAGTACTTC. Amino acid sequence: CATSDRGISEQYF.

The chain couples TRBV5-1 to TRBJ1-2, with D tentatively TRBD1 (5 bases). Germline V CDR1 and CDR2: SGHRS, YFSETQ. V lost 4 bases and J 4 bases, leaving 14 bases between the germline ends. The CDR3 spans 14 residues. CDR3 amino acids: CASSRPDSSYGYTF. The CDR3 DNA follows: TGCGCCAGCAGCCGCCCCGACAGTAGCTATGGCTACACCTTC.